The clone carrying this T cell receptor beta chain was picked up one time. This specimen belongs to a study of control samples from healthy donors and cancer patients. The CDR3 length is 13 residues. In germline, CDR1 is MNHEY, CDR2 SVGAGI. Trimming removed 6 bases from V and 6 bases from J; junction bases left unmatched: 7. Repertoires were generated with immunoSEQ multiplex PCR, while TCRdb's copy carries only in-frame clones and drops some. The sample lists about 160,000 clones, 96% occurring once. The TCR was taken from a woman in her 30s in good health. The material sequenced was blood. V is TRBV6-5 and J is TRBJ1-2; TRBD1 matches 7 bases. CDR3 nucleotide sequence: TGTGCCAGCAGCCTGACAGGGATAGATGGCTACACCTTC. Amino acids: CASSLTGIDGYTF.